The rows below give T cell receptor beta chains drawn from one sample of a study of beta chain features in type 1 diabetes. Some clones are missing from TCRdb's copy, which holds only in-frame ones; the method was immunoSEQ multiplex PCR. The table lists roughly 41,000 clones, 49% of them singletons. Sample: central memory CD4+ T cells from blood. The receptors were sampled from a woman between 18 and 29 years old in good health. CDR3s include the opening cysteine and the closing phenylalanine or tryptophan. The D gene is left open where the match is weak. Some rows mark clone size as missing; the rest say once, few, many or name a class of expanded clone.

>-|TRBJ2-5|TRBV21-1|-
CASWNWGDWRVQETQYF
TGTGCCAGCTGGAATTGGGGTGACTGGCGGGTGCAAGAGACCCAGTACTTC
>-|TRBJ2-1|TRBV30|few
CAWSTSFRSEQFF
TGTGCCTGGAGTACTAGCTTCCGCAGTGAGCAGTTCTTC
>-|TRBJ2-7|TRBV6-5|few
CASSYMGADSYEQYF
TGTGCCAGCAGTTACATGGGCGCAGATTCCTACGAGCAGTACTTC
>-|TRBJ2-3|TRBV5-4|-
CASSLRTGSTDTQYF
TGTGCCAGCAGCTTGAGGACTGGGAGCACAGATACGCAGTATTTT
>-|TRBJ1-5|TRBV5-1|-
CASSLYGGALNQPQHF
TGCGCCAGCAGCTTGTATGGCGGGGCCCTCAATCAGCCCCAGCATTTT
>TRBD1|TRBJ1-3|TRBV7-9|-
CASSLLTGGTRNTIYF
TGTGCCAGCAGCTTATTGACAGGGGGCACTCGGAACACCATATATTTT
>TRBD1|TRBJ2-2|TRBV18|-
CASSFGQGAGTGELFF
TGTGCCAGCTCGTTCGGACAGGGGGCCGGCACCGGGGAGCTGTTTTTT
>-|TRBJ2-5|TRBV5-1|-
CASSLGAEETQYF
TGCGCCAGCAGCTTAGGGGCGGAAGAGACCCAGTACTTC
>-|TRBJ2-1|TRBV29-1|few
CSVLPGQGYNEQFF
TGCAGCGTCTTACCGGGACAAGGCTACAATGAGCAGTTCTTC
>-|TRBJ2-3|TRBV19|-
CASSMGPRTNTDTQYF
TGTGCCAGTAGTATGGGGCCCAGAACCAACACAGATACGCAGTATTTT
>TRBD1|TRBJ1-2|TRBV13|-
CASSPPLTGVYGYTF
TGTGCCAGCAGCCCCCCCCTGACAGGGGTCTATGGCTACACCTTC
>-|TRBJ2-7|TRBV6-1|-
CASTPRAEVHEQYF
TGTGCCAGCACCCCGAGGGCAGAGGTCCACGAGCAGTACTTC
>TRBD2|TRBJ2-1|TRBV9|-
CASSFLAGGPNEQFF
TGTGCCAGCAGCTTTCTAGCGGGAGGCCCCAATGAGCAGTTCTTC
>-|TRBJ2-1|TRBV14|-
CASSQPRDSLGEQFF
TGTGCCAGCAGCCAGCCGCGGGACAGTCTGGGTGAGCAGTTCTTC
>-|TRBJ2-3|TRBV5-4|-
CASSFRVGGTDTQYF
TGTGCCAGCAGCTTTCGGGTTGGTGGCACAGATACGCAGTATTTT
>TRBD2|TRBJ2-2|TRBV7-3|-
CASNPGLAGAGELFF
TGTGCCAGCAACCCGGGACTAGCGGGGGCCGGGGAGCTGTTTTTT
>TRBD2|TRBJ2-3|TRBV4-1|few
CASSQVGTSGGSTDTQYF
TGCGCCAGCAGCCAAGTGGGGACTAGCGGGGGGAGCACAGATACGCAGTATTTT
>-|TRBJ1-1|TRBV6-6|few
CASSRRGESTEAFF
TGTGCCAGCAGCCGACGGGGGGAATCCACTGAAGCTTTCTTT
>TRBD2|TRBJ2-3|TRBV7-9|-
CASSWGSSGSRTDTQYF
TGTGCCAGCAGCTGGGGTAGTAGCGGGAGCCGCACAGATACGCAGTATTTT
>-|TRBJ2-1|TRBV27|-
CASSLKSSASEQFF
TGTGCCAGCAGTTTAAAATCATCAGCGAGTGAGCAGTTCTTC
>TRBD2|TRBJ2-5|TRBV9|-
CASSSQGLAGISAETQYF
TGTGCCAGCAGCTCCCAGGGGTTAGCGGGGATCTCTGCGGAGACCCAGTACTTC
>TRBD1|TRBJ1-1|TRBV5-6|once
CASSWTGTEAFF
TGTGCCAGCAGCTGGACAGGGACTGAAGCTTTCTTT